A selection of T cell receptor beta chains follows, all from one sample in a study of post-analysis software for immune sequencing data. One entry per CDR3 protein, called by TCRdb with MiXCR from the PCR reads. The sample contains around 440,000 distinct CDR3 sequences, around 40% of which appear only once. The sample taken for sequencing was blood. Receptors were obtained from a girl aged 10 to 17 with multiple sclerosis. CDR3s include the opening cysteine and the closing phenylalanine or tryptophan. A D gene is named only where the DNA matches it firmly. Clone sizes are given selectively: once, few, many, or a class where the clone is expanded.

>14|NA|NA|TRBV7-9|TRBJ2-7
CASSLVSMWDEQYF
TGTGCCAGCAGCTTAGTGTCTATGTGGGACGAGCAGTACTTC
>16|NA|few|TRBV20-1|TRBJ2-1
CSARDYETASRGEQFF
TGCAGTGCTAGAGATTACGAGACAGCCAGTCGGGGTGAGCAGTTCTTC
>13|NA|NA|TRBV20-1|TRBJ2-1
CSARLVTWNEQFF
TGCAGTGCTAGACTAGTAACGTGGAATGAGCAGTTCTTC
>16|TRBD1|NA|TRBV28|TRBJ2-5
CASSLADRGRLETQYF
TGTGCCAGCAGCCTTGCAGACAGGGGGCGGTTGGAGACCCAGTACTTC
>15|TRBD2|NA|TRBV20-1|TRBJ2-7
CSAHDAGVPSYEQYF
TGCAGTGCCCACGACGCGGGAGTCCCCTCCTACGAGCAGTACTTC
>15|NA|NA|TRBV4-1|TRBJ1-2
CASSHSVRDNYGYTF
TGCGCCAGCAGCCACTCAGTCAGGGACAACTATGGCTACACCTTC
>12|NA|many|TRBV7-9|TRBJ2-7
CASSLPGYEQYF
TGTGCCAGCAGCTTACCCGGGTACGAGCAGTACTTC
>13|NA|NA|TRBV20-1|TRBJ1-1
CSAPGPGGAEAFF
TGCAGTGCCCCCGGACCGGGAGGCGCTGAAGCTTTCTTT
>15|NA|NA|TRBV7-9|TRBJ1-2
CASSLDLRLPYGYTF
TGTGCCAGCAGCTTAGACCTACGCCTGCCCTATGGCTACACCTTC
>16|NA|NA|TRBV20-1|TRBJ1-5
CSARDGRTGSNQPQHF
TGCAGTGCTAGAGATGGACGGACCGGAAGCAATCAGCCCCAGCATTTT
>15|NA|NA|TRBV24-1|TRBJ2-3
CATSGGGGGTDTQYF
TGTGCCACCAGTGGAGGCGGTGGAGGCACAGATACGCAGTATTTT
>15|NA|few|TRBV29-1|TRBJ1-4
CSVARGGSTNEKLFF
TGCAGCGTTGCCAGGGGAGGGTCAACTAATGAAAAACTGTTTTTT
>14|TRBD2|few|TRBV7-3|TRBJ2-7
CASSSSGTSYEQYF
TGCGCCAGCAGCTCCTCCGGGACTAGCTACGAGCAGTACTTC
>16|TRBD1|few|TRBV4-2|TRBJ2-7
CASSKDRGPGSYEQYF
TGTGCCAGCAGCAAAGACAGGGGGCCGGGATCCTACGAGCAGTACTTC
>14|NA|few|TRBV6-2/TRBV6-3|TRBJ1-1
CASSRDGLEPEAFF
TGTGCCAGCAGTCGGGATGGTTTGGAACCTGAAGCTTTCTTT
>15|NA|few|TRBV28|TRBJ2-7
CASSLFAGSSYEQYF
TGTGCCAGCAGTTTATTTGCGGGAAGCTCCTACGAGCAGTACTTC
>15|NA|NA|TRBV5-1|TRBJ1-4
CASSLWGTFNEKLFF
TGCGCCAGCAGCTTGTGGGGCACTTTTAATGAAAAACTGTTTTTT
>15|NA|NA|TRBV5-6|TRBJ2-7
CASSPGPRASYEQYF
TGTGCCAGCAGCCCAGGACCCAGAGCTTCCTACGAGCAGTACTTC
>16|TRBD2|NA|TRBV14|TRBJ2-1
CASSHPGTSGDNEQFF
TGTGCCAGCAGCCATCCCGGGACTAGCGGAGACAATGAGCAGTTCTTC
>12|TRBD2|few|TRBV28|TRBJ2-7
CASTAGGFEQYF
TGTGCCAGCACCGCGGGAGGGTTCGAGCAGTACTTC
>15|NA|NA|TRBV29-1|TRBJ2-1
CSVAIRLSPHNEQFF
TGCAGCGTTGCCATACGACTATCTCCTCACAATGAGCAGTTCTTC
>15|TRBD1|NA|TRBV28|TRBJ1-6
CASSPWTGGNSPLHF
TGTGCCAGCAGTCCCTGGACAGGGGGGAATTCACCCCTCCACTTT
>16|NA|NA|TRBV20-1|TRBJ2-7
CSARALIRASLNEQYF
TGCAGTGCTAGAGCACTCATTAGGGCTAGTTTGAACGAGCAGTACTTC
>17|NA|NA|TRBV7-2|TRBJ2-3
CASTRYGGRASSDTQYF
TGTGCCAGCACCCGCTACGGGGGGCGGGCTAGTTCGGATACGCAGTATTTT
>14|NA|few|TRBV29-1|TRBJ2-4
CSVRSRLAKNIQYF
TGCAGCGTTCGGAGCCGCTTAGCCAAAAACATTCAGTACTTC
>15|TRBD2|few|TRBV7-9|TRBJ2-1
CASSLRLAGYNEQFF
TGTGCCAGCAGCTTACGACTAGCGGGGTACAATGAGCAGTTCTTC